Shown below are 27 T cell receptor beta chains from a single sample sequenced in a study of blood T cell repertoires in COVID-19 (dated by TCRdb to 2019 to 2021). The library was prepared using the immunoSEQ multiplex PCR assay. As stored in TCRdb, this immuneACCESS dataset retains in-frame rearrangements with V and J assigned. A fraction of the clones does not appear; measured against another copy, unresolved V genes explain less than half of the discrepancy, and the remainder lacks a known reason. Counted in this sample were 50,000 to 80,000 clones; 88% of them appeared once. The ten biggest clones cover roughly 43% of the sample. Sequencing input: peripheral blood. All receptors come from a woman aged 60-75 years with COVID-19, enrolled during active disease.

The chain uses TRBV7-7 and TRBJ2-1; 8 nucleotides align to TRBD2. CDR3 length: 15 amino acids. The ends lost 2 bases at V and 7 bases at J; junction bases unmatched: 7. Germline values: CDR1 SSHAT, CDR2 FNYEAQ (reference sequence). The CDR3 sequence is CASSLLAGPLNEQFF. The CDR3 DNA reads TGTGCCAGCAGCTTACTAGCGGGCCCCTTGAATGAGCAGTTCTTC.

CDR3 sequence: CASSLEAGAPDTQYF. Here the CDR3 DNA reads TGTGCCAGCAGCTTAGAAGCGGGAGCCCCAGATACGCAGTATTTT. This chain links TRBV7-9 with TRBJ2-3; 8 nucleotides agree with TRBD2. Per germline, CDR1 SEHNR and CDR2 FQNEAQ (reference sequence). The CDR3 is made up of 15 amino acids. Trimming cost V 1 base and J 4 bases; bases outside gene matches: 4. Variable domain in full (rest from reference TRBV7-9 and TRBJ2-3): DTGVSQNPRHKITKRGQNVTFRCDPISEHNRLYWYRQTLGQGPEFLTYFQNEAQLEKSRLLSDRFSAERPKGSFSTLEIQRTEQGDSAMYLCASSLEAGAPDTQYFGPGTRLTVL.

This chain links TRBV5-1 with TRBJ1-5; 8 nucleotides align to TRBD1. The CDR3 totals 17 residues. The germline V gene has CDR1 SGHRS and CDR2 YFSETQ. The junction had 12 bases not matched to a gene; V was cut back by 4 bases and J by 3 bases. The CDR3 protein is CASSPTATGGFNQPQHF. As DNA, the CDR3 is TGCGCCAGCAGCCCAACCGCAACAGGGGGATTCAATCAGCCCCAGCATTTT.

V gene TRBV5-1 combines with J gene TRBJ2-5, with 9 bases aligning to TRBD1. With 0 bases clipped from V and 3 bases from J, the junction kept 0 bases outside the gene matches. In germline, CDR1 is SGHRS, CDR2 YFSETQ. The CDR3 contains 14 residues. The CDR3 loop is CASSLGTGEETQYF. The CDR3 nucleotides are TGCGCCAGCAGCTTGGGGACAGGGGAAGAGACCCAGTACTTC.

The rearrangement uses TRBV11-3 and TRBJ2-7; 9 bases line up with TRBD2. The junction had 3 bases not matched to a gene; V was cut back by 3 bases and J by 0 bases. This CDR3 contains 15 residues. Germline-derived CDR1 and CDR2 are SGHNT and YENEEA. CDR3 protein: CASSLAGGSSYEQYF. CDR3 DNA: TGTGCCAGCAGCTTGGCGGGGGGGAGCTCCTACGAGCAGTACTTC.

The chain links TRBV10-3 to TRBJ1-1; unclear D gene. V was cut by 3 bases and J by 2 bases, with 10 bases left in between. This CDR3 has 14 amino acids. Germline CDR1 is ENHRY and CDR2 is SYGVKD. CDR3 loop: CAISDATSNTEAFF. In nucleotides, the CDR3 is TGTGCCATCAGTGATGCCACTTCAAACACTGAAGCTTTCTTT.

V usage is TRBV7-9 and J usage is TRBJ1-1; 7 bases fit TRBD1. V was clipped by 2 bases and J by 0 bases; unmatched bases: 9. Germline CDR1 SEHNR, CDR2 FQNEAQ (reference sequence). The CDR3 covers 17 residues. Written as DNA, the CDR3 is TGTGCCAGCAGCTTATCCCGGGACAGTTCAATGAACACTGAAGCTTTCTTT. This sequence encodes CASSLSRDSSMNTEAFF. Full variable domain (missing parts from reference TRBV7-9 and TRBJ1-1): DTGVSQNPRHKITKRGQNVTFRCDPISEHNRLYWYRQTLGQGPEFLTYFQNEAQLEKSRLLSDRFSAERPKGSFSTLEIQRTEQGDSAMYLCASSLSRDSSMNTEAFFGQGTRLTVV.

This CDR3 reads CAWSPIGGTSKFF. In DNA form, the CDR3 reads TGTGCCTGGAGTCCCATCGGCGGGACTTCGAAGTTCTTC. This chain connects TRBV30 to TRBJ2-1; tentative D call: TRBD2 (6 bases). Germline V gene lookup returns CDR1 GTSNPN and CDR2 SVGIG (reference sequence). CDR3 length: 13 residues. V was cut by 2 bases and J by 14 bases, with 19 bases left in between.

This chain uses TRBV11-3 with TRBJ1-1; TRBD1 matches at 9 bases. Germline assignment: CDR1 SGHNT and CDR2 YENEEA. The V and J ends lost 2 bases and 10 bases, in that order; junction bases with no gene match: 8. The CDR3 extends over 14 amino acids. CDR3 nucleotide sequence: TGTGCCAGCAGCTTAACAGGGGGCGCGGTTGCAGCTTTCTTT. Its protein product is CASSLTGGAVAAFF.

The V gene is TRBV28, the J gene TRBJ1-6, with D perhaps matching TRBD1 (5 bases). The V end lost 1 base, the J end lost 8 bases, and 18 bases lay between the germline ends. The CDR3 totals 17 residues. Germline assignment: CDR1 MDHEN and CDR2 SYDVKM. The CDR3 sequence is CASSLSSGRSGDSPLHF. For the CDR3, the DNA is TGTGCCAGCAGTTTATCATCTGGCAGATCGGGGGATTCACCCCTCCACTTT.

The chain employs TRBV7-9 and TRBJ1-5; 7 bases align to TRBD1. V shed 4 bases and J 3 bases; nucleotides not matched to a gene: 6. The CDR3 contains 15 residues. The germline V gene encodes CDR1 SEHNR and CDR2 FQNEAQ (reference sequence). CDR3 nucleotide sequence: TGTGCCAGCAGCTCCGGACAGGACGTCAATCAGCCCCAGCATTTT. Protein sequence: CASSSGQDVNQPQHF.

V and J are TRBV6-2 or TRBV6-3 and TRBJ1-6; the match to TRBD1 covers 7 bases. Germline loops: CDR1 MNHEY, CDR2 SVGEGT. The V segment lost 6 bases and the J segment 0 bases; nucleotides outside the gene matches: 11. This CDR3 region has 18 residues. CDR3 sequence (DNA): TGTGCCAGCAGCTCAACAGGGGCCCTGAGCTCCTATAATTCACCCCTCCACTTT. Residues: CASSSTGALSSYNSPLHF.

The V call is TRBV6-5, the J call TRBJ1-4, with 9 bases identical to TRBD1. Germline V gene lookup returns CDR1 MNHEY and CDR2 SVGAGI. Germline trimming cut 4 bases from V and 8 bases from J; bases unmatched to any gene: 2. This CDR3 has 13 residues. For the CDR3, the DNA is TGTGCCAGCAGTTTCGGACAGGGGGAAAAACTGTTTTTT. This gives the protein CASSFGQGEKLFF.

The CDR3 DNA reads as TGTGCCAGCAGTCCTAGACTAGGGAACACCGGGGAGCTGTTTTTT. Translated: CASSPRLGNTGELFF. V is TRBV4-2 and J is TRBJ2-2, with D perhaps TRBD2 (6 bases). The CDR3 covers 15 residues. Trimming left V 6 bases short and J 1 base short, with 12 bases between. Germline CDR1 LGHNA, CDR2 YNFKEQ.

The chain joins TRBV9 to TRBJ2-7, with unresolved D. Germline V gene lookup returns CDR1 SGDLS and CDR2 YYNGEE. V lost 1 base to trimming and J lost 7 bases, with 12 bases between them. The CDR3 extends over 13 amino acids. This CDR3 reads CASSVNPGREQYF. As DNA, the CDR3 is TGTGCCAGCAGCGTAAATCCAGGCCGGGAGCAGTACTTC.

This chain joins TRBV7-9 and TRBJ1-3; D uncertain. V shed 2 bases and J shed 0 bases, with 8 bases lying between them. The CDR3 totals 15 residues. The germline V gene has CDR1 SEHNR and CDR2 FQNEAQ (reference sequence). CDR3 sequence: CASSLRGVSGNTIYF. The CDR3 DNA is TGTGCCAGCAGCTTAAGAGGCGTCTCTGGAAACACCATATATTTT.

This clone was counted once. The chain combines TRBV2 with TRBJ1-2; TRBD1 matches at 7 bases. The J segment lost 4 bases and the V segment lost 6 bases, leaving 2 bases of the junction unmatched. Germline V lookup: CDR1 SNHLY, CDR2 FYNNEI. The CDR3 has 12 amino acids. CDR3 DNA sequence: TGTGCCAGCAGGACAGGGTCCTATGGCTACACCTTC. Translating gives CASRTGSYGYTF.

DNA for the CDR3: TGTGCCAGCAGCCCCTTAGGACAGCCTTACTCTGGAAACACCATATATTTT. This gives the protein CASSPLGQPYSGNTIYF. This chain connects TRBV9 to TRBJ1-3; tentative D call: TRBD1 (6 bases). In germline, CDR1 is SGDLS, CDR2 YYNGEE. Between the trimmed V and J ends, which lost 4 bases and 0 bases, there was a span of 17 bases. The CDR3 sequence is 17 residues long.

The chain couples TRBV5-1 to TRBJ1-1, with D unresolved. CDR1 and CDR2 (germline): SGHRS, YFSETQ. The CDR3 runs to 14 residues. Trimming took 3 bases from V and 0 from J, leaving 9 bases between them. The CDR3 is CASSWQEMNTEAFF. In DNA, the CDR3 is TGCGCCAGCAGCTGGCAGGAAATGAACACTGAAGCTTTCTTT.

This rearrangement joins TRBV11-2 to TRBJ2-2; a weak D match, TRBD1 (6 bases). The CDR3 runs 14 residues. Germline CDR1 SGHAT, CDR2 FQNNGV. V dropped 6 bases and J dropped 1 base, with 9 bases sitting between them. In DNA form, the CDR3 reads TGTGCCAGCAGACTGGGACAGAACACCGGGGAGCTGTTTTTT. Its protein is CASRLGQNTGELFF.

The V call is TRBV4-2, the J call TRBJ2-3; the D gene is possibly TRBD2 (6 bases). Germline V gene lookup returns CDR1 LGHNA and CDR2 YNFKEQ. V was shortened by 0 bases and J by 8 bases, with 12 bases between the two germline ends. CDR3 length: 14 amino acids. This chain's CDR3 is CASSQDTSRGTQYF. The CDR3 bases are TGTGCCAGCAGCCAAGATACTAGCCGCGGTACGCAGTATTTT.

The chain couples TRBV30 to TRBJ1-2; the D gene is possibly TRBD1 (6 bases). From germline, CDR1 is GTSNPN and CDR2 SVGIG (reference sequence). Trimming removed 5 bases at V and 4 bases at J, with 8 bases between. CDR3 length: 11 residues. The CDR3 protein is CAWGQFYGYTF. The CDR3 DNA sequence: TGTGCCTGGGGACAGTTCTATGGCTACACCTTC.

The chain's CDR3 is CASREVVVTDTQYF. CDR3 bases: TGTGCCAGCAGAGAGGTGGTAGTCACAGATACGCAGTATTTT. The rearrangement links TRBV6-5 to TRBJ2-3; D not resolved. Trimming left V 6 bases short and J 2 bases short, with 12 bases between. This CDR3 has 14 amino acids. The germline CDR1 and CDR2 sequences are MNHEY and SVGAGI.

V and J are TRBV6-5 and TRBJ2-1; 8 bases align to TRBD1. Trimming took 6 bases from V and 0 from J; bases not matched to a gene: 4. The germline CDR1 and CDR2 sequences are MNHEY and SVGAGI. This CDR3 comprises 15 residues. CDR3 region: CASRNGQGSYNEQFF. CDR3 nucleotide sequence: TGTGCCAGCAGGAACGGACAGGGCTCCTACAATGAGCAGTTCTTC.

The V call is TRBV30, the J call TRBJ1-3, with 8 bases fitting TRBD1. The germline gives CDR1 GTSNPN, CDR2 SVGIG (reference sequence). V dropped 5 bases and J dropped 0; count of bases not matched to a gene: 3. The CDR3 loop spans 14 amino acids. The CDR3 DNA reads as TGTGCCTGGGGGACAGGAAACTCTGGAAACACCATATATTTT. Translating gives CAWGTGNSGNTIYF. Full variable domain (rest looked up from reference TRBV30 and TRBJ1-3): SQTIHQWPATLVQPVGSPLSLECTVEGTSNPNLYWYRQAAGRGLQLLFYSVGIGQISSEVPQNLSASRPQDRQFILSSKKLLLSDSGFYLCAWGTGNSGNTIYFGEGSWLTVV.

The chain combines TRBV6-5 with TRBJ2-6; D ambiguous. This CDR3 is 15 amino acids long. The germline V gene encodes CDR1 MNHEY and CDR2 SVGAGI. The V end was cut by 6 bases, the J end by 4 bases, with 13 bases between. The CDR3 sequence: CASRPSSAGANVLTF. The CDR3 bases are TGTGCCAGCAGGCCTTCATCTGCGGGGGCCAACGTCCTGACTTTC.

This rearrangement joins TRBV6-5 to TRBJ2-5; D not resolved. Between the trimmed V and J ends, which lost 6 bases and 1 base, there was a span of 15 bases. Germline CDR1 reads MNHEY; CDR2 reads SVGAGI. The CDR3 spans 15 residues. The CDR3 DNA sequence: TGTGCCAGCAGCACTACCTCCGACGGCCAAGAGACCCAGTACTTC. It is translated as CASSTTSDGQETQYF.